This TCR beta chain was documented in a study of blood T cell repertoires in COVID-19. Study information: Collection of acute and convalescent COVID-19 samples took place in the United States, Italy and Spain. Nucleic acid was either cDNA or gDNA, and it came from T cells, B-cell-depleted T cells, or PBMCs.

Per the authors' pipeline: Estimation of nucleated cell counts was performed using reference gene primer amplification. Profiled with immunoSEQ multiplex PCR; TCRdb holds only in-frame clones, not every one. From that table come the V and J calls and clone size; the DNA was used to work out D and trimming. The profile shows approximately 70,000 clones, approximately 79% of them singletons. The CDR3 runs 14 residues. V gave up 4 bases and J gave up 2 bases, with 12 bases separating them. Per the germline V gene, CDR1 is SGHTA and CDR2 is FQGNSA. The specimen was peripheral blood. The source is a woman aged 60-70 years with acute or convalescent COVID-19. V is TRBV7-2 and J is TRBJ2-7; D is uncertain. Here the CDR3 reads CASSSRSLAYEQYF. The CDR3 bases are TGTGCCAGCAGCTCCAGATCGCTTGCCTACGAGCAGTACTTC. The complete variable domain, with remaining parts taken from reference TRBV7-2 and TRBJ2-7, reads GAGVSQSPSNKVTEKGKDVELRCDPISGHTALYWYRQSLGQGLEFLIYFQGNSAPDKSGLPSDRFSAERTGGSVSTLTIQRTQQEDSAVYLCASSSRSLAYEQYFGPGTRLTVT.